This record covers a single T cell receptor (beta chain). Germline CDR1 is SGHRS and CDR2 is YFSETQ. The V gene lost 4 bases and the J gene lost 2 bases, with 13 bases spanning the gap. This CDR3 spans 15 amino acids. Data came from immunoSEQ multiplex PCR; TCRdb stores just in-frame clones and leaves some out. The sample carries hundreds of thousands of clones, about 89% recorded once. Treatment noted: over 15 received Ad26.COV2.S at low or high dose, single or two shots; roughly five received placebo; per-sample allocation not given. Sampling was done on day 63 after the first vaccine or placebo injection. The sample originates from a study of Ad26.COV2.S vaccination and SARS-CoV-2 variants.

The rearrangement links TRBV5-1 to TRBJ2-1; tentatively, D is TRBD1 (5 bases). The sequenced sample was peripheral blood, obtained in a trial of Ad26.COV2.S vaccine versus placebo. This clonotype originated in a person between 18 and 65 years old who received the Ad26.COV2.S COVID-19 vaccine or a placebo. DNA of the CDR3: TGCGCCAGCAGCGTAGGGGCAGGGCCCTACAATGAGCAGTTCTTC. Its protein product is CASSVGAGPYNEQFF.